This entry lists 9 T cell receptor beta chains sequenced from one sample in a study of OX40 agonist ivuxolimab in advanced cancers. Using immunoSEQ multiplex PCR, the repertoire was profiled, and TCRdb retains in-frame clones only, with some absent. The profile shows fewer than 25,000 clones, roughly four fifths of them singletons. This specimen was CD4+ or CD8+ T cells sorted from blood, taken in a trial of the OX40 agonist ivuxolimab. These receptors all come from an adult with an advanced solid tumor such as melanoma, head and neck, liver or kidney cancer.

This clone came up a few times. The CDR3 DNA reads as TGTGCCAGCAGCACGGGACTAGCGGTCACAGATACGCAGTATTTT. This gives the protein CASSTGLAVTDTQYF. The V gene is TRBV9, the J gene TRBJ2-3; 11 bases are shared with TRBD2. V dropped 4 bases and J dropped 2; count of bases not matched to a gene: 3. CDR3 length equals 15 residues. From germline, CDR1 is SGDLS and CDR2 YYNGEE. Filled out from reference TRBV9 and TRBJ2-3, the complete variable domain reads DSGVTQTPKHLITATGQRVTLRCSPRSGDLSVYWYQQSLDQGLQFLIQYYNGEERAKGNILERFSAQQFPDLHSELNLSSLELGDSALYFCASSTGLAVTDTQYFGPGTRLTVL.

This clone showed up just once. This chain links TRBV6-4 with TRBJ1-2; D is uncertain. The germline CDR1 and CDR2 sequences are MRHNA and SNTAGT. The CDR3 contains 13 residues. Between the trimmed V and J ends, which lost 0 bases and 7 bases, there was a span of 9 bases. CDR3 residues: CASSDSKRAGYTF. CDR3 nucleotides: TGTGCCAGCAGTGACTCGAAGAGGGCTGGCTACACCTTC.

The CDR3 region is CASSFTGAGGQSTEAFF. In DNA form, the CDR3 reads TGCGCCAGCAGCTTTACTGGGGCGGGGGGCCAGAGCACTGAAGCTTTCTTT. This chain links TRBV5-1 with TRBJ1-1; perhaps TRBD1 as D (6 bases). CDR3 length: 17 residues. The germline CDR1 and CDR2 sequences are SGHRS and YFSETQ. The germline V and J ends were trimmed by 2 bases and 4 bases, with 21 bases remaining between them.

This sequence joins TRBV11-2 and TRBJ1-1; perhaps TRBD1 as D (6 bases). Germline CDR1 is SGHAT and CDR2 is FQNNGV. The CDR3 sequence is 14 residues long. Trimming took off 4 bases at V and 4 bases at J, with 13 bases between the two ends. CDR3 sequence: CASSSQGFATEAFF. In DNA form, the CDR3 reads TGTGCCAGCAGCTCGCAGGGGTTCGCCACTGAAGCTTTCTTT.

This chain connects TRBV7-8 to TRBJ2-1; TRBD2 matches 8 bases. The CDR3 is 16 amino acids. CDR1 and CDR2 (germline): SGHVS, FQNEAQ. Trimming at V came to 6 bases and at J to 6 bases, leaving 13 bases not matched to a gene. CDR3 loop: CASSFLKAGGLNEQFF. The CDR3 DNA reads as TGTGCCAGCAGTTTTCTCAAGGCGGGGGGCCTCAATGAGCAGTTCTTC.

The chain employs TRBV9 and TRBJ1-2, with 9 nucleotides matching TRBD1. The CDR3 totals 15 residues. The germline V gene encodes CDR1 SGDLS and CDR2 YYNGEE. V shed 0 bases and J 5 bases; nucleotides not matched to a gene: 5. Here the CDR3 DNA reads TGTGCCAGCAGCGTAGTAGAGACAGGGGGATATGGCTACACCTTC. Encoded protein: CASSVVETGGYGYTF. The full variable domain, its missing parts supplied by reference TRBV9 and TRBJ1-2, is DSGVTQTPKHLITATGQRVTLRCSPRSGDLSVYWYQQSLDQGLQFLIQYYNGEERAKGNILERFSAQQFPDLHSELNLSSLELGDSALYFCASSVVETGGYGYTFGSGTRLTVV.

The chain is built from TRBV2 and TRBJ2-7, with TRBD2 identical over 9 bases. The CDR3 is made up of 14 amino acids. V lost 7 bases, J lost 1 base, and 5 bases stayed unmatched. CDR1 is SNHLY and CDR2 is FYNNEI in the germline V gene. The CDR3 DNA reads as TGTGCCAGCACCCTAGCGGGGTCGTCCTACGAGCAGTACTTC. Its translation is CASTLAGSSYEQYF.

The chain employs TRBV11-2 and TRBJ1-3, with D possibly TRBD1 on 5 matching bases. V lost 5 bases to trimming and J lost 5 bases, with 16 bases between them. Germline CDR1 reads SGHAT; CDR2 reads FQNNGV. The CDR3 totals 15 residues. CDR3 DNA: TGTGCCAGCAGCCCCCCCGACAGACAACGAAACACCATATATTTT. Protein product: CASSPPDRQRNTIYF.

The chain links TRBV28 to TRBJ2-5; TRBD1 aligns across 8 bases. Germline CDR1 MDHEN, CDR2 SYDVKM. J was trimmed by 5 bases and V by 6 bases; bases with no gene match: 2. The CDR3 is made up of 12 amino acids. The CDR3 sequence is CASSRTGETQYF. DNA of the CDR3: TGTGCCAGCAGCCGGACAGGGGAGACCCAGTACTTC.